Presented here are 21 T cell receptor beta chains from one specimen sequenced in a study of shared clonotypes between healthy human individuals. Measured with immunoSEQ multiplex PCR; TCRdb has only the in-frame clones, and not every one. This table holds about half a million clones, around three quarters found once. The sequenced sample consisted of PBMCs. The receptors were sampled from a middle-aged woman in good health. Some clones in this sample may be carry-over from other donors' samples.

The chain is built from TRBV18 and TRBJ2-5, with TRBD2 identical over 14 bases. The CDR3 has 21 residues. With V trimmed by 3 bases and J by 0 bases, 15 bases remained unmatched. Looked up from germline, CDR1 is KGHSH and CDR2 is LQKENI. The CDR3 DNA is TGTGCCAGCTCACCCCCATTCGCCCGGACTAGCGGGAGGACGTACCAAGAGACCCAGTACTTC. Encoded protein: CASSPPFARTSGRTYQETQYF.

V usage is TRBV7-8 and J usage is TRBJ2-5; 12 bases match TRBD2. The V segment lost 5 bases and the J segment 5 bases; nucleotides outside the gene matches: 3. This CDR3 has 14 residues. Germline V gene data show CDR1 as SGHVS and CDR2 as FQNEAQ. Here the CDR3 reads CASSASGRAETQYF. DNA for the CDR3: TGTGCCAGCAGCGCTAGCGGGAGGGCCGAGACCCAGTACTTC.

This clone was seen only a few times. As DNA, the CDR3 is TGCGCCAGCAGCCAATGGGGAGGAGGAAACACCATATATTTT. It encodes CASSQWGGGNTIYF. The chain carries TRBV4-1 and TRBJ1-3; D is ambiguous. Germline V gene lookup returns CDR1 MGHRA and CDR2 YSYEKL. This CDR3 is built from 14 residues. V dropped 2 bases and J dropped 4 bases, with 9 bases sitting between them.

This clone was detected only a few times. This chain uses TRBV5-1 with TRBJ1-4; no definite D call. Trimming removed 0 bases from V and 5 bases from J, with 14 bases in between. Looked up from germline, CDR1 is SGHRS and CDR2 is YFSETQ. CDR3 length: 16 residues. Written as DNA, the CDR3 is TGCGCCAGCAGCTTGGCCGGCCCGGAAAACAATGAAAAACTGTTTTTT. Translation gives CASSLAGPENNEKLFF. Full variable domain (rest looked up from reference TRBV5-1 and TRBJ1-4): KAGVTQTPRYLIKTRGQQVTLSCSPISGHRSVSWYQQTPGQGLQFLFEYFSETQRNKGNFPGRFSGRQFSNSRSEMNVSTLELGDSALYLCASSLAGPENNEKLFFGSGTQLSVL.

CDR3 in DNA: TGTGCCAGCTCAACCGGGACAGGGGCCTACGAGCAGTACTTC. Protein product: CASSTGTGAYEQYF. V and J are TRBV18 and TRBJ2-7, with TRBD1 identical over 10 bases. The V segment lost 5 bases and the J segment 2 bases; nucleotides outside the gene matches: 3. The germline V gene encodes CDR1 KGHSH and CDR2 LQKENI. This CDR3 region has 14 residues.

As concerns this clone: The sample has other DNA sequences that encode this CDR3 too. The rearrangement links TRBV4-2 to TRBJ1-4; 8 bases are a match to TRBD1. CDR1 is LGHNA, CDR2 YNFKEQ, per germline. This CDR3 region has 15 residues. The junction had 4 bases not matched to a gene; V was cut back by 2 bases and J by 5 bases. CDR3 amino acids: CASSQTGTGNEKLFF. In DNA, the CDR3 is TGTGCCAGCAGCCAAACCGGGACAGGCAATGAAAAACTGTTTTTT.

The rearrangement joins TRBV6-6 to TRBJ1-5; D gene unclear. Germline V gene sequence: CDR1 MNHNY, CDR2 SVGAGI (reference sequence). This CDR3 comprises 14 residues. The V end was cut by 0 bases, the J end by 0 bases, with 3 bases between. This chain's CDR3 is CASSYSASNQPQHF. Written as DNA, the CDR3 is TGTGCCAGCAGTTACTCGGCTAGCAATCAGCCCCAGCATTTT.

Of note for this clone: This same CDR3 is encoded by further DNA sequences in the sample. The chain links TRBV7-2 to TRBJ1-1, with TRBD1 as a possible D gene (5 bases). This CDR3 contains 14 residues. Deletions cut 0 bases from V and 3 bases from J, with 8 bases between. In germline, CDR1 is SGHTA, CDR2 FQGNSA. CDR3 loop: CASSLAGRHTEAFF. CDR3 in DNA: TGTGCCAGCAGCTTAGCGGGGCGGCACACTGAAGCTTTCTTT. The full variable domain, rest sourced from reference TRBV7-2 and TRBJ1-1, is GAGVSQSPSNKVTEKGKDVELRCDPISGHTALYWYRQSLGQGLEFLIYFQGNSAPDKSGLPSDRFSAERTGGSVSTLTIQRTQQEDSAVYLCASSLAGRHTEAFFGQGTRLTVV.

The J gene is TRBJ2-3, the V gene TRBV4-3; no clear D gene. The CDR3 consists of 16 residues. Trimming took 3 bases from V and 0 from J, leaving 13 bases between them. Germline-derived CDR1 and CDR2 are LGHNA and YSLEER. The CDR3 loop is CASSQYRVPSTDTQYF. DNA for the CDR3: TGCGCCAGCAGCCAGTACAGAGTTCCTAGCACAGATACGCAGTATTTT.

The chain uses TRBV29-1 and TRBJ1-3, with 7 bases fitting TRBD1. Germline values: CDR1 SQVTM, CDR2 ANQGSEA. V shed 7 bases, J shed 3 bases, and the junction held 6 bases outside the gene matches. This CDR3 is 13 amino acids long. The CDR3, as DNA: TGCAGCGCCTCCGGGACAGTTGGAAACACCATATATTTT. It yields the protein CSASGTVGNTIYF.

The table lists this clone with a count of one. The rearrangement uses TRBV2 and TRBJ2-7; 10 positions agree with TRBD2. Germline loops: CDR1 SNHLY, CDR2 FYNNEI. The V and J ends lost 6 bases and 6 bases, in that order; junction bases with no gene match: 8. CDR3 size: 14 residues. Here the CDR3 reads CASRAAGGPFEQYF. The CDR3 DNA reads TGTGCCAGCAGGGCAGCGGGAGGGCCTTTCGAGCAGTACTTC.

This clone appeared a few times. The chain is built from TRBV2 and TRBJ1-4; D remains ambiguous. CDR3 length: 14 residues. Germline assignment: CDR1 SNHLY and CDR2 FYNNEI. V was clipped by 4 bases and J by 3 bases, with 9 bases between them. CDR3: CASSVGGSNEKLFF. The CDR3 bases are TGTGCCAGCAGTGTGGGAGGGTCTAATGAAAAACTGTTTTTT.

The chain uses TRBV19 and TRBJ1-5; D is possibly TRBD1 (5 bases). There are 13 residues in the CDR3. V shed 7 bases and J shed 6 bases, with 13 bases lying between them. The germline V gene encodes CDR1 LNHDA and CDR2 SQIVND (reference sequence). CDR3 sequence reads: CASTAQGFQPQHF. CDR3 nucleotide sequence: TGTGCCAGTACGGCGCAGGGCTTTCAGCCCCAGCATTTT.

This sequence joins TRBV19 and TRBJ1-2; 11 bases are shared with TRBD1. Germline V gene sequence: CDR1 LNHDA, CDR2 SQIVND (reference sequence). The J segment lost 6 bases and the V segment lost 7 bases, leaving 13 bases of the junction unmatched. CDR3 size: 16 residues. In nucleotides, the CDR3 is TGTGCCAGTACCCCAGAGTGGAGGGACAGGGGGGATGGCTACACCTTC. Its protein is CASTPEWRDRGDGYTF.

In this sample, this clone turned up once. CDR3 DNA sequence: TGTGCAGCAGGGGGGGGAAACATTCAGTACTTC. It is translated as CAAGGGNIQYF. The V call is TRBV28, the J call TRBJ2-4, with D tentatively TRBD1 or TRBD2 (7 bases each). CDR1 and CDR2 (germline): MDHEN, SYDVKM. The length of the CDR3 is 11 residues.

This clone was counted a single time. The chain recombines TRBV6-4 with TRBJ1-5, with 9 bases fitting TRBD1. CDR3 length equals 18 residues. Germline lookup yields CDR1 MRHNA and CDR2 SNTAGT. With 6 bases clipped from V and 7 bases from J, the junction kept 19 bases outside the gene matches. The CDR3 region has the DNA TGTGCCAGCAGGATAGGGACAGGGTCCCGATATGCCAACCAGCCCCAGCATTTT. As protein: CASRIGTGSRYANQPQHF.

The V and J genes are TRBV5-5 and TRBJ1-1, with D perhaps TRBD1 (5 bases). The CDR3 covers 15 residues. Germline V gene lookup returns CDR1 SGHKS and CDR2 YYEKEE (reference sequence). Trimming took 1 base from V and 4 from J, leaving 14 bases between them. For the CDR3, the DNA is TGTGCCAGCAGCTTGTACGGGTCGGGGGGCACTGAAGCTTTCTTT. Translation: CASSLYGSGGTEAFF.

The V and J genes are TRBV5-1 and TRBJ2-5, with a tentative D call TRBD1 (6 bases). Germline V gene data show CDR1 as SGHRS and CDR2 as YFSETQ. The V end was cut by 6 bases, the J end by 2 bases, with 8 bases between. The CDR3 has 12 residues. CDR3 protein: CASTDSQETQYF. The CDR3 nucleotides are TGCGCCAGCACGGACAGTCAAGAGACCCAGTACTTC.

The V call is TRBV7-2, the J call TRBJ2-5; a weak D match, TRBD1 (5 bases). The germline V gene has CDR1 SGHTA and CDR2 FQGNSA. V lost 3 bases, J lost 5 bases, and 10 bases lay in between. The CDR3 is made up of 13 amino acids. The CDR3 sequence: CASSFPGFETQYF. The DNA of the CDR3 is TGTGCCAGCAGCTTCCCAGGGTTTGAGACCCAGTACTTC.

V and J are TRBV2 and TRBJ2-5, with TRBD2 matching 8 bases. The J segment lost 5 bases and the V segment lost 5 bases, leaving 13 bases of the junction unmatched. Germline CDR1 SNHLY, CDR2 FYNNEI. The CDR3 is made up of 16 amino acids. As DNA, the CDR3 is TGTGCCAGCAGTTTTACTAGCGGCCGCGACGGGGAGACCCAGTACTTC. As protein: CASSFTSGRDGETQYF. The whole variable domain, remainder taken from reference TRBV2 and TRBJ2-5, is EPEVTQTPSHQVTQMGQEVILRCVPISNHLYFYWYRQILGQKVEFLVSFYNNEISEKSEIFDDQFSVERPDGSNFTLKIRSTKLEDSAMYFCASSFTSGRDGETQYFGPGTRLLVL.

This clone was seen a handful of times. The chain has TRBV7-2 and TRBJ2-3, with D unresolved. CDR3 length: 14 residues. Trimming removed 1 base from V and 0 bases from J, with 5 bases in between. CDR1 is SGHTA, CDR2 FQGNSA, per germline. In nucleotides, the CDR3 is TGTGCCAGCAGCTTAGGGTGGAGCACAGATACGCAGTATTTT. As protein: CASSLGWSTDTQYF.